These 5 T cell receptor beta chains were all obtained from the same sample, sequenced in a study of T cell responses to AZD1222 COVID-19 vaccine. The repertoire was sequenced with immunoSEQ multiplex PCR; TCRdb's copy has only in-frame clones and lacks some. The sample yields about 130,000 clones, about 90% seen once. The sequencing here drew on peripheral blood, taken on day 0 of AZD1222 vaccination. These TCRs come from an adult in good health.

The rearrangement joins TRBV19 to TRBJ1-2; D is perhaps TRBD1 (5 bases). The CDR3 is 11 amino acids. V dropped 9 bases and J dropped 4 bases, with 9 bases sitting between them. CDR1 is LNHDA, CDR2 SQIVND, per germline (reference sequence). CDR3 coding DNA: TGTGCCAGCAGGGCACTCTATGGCTACACCTTC. Translating gives CASRALYGYTF.

The rearrangement joins TRBV2 to TRBJ2-7; the D is unclear. The V gene lost 6 bases and the J gene lost 2 bases, with 11 bases spanning the gap. This CDR3 is 13 amino acids long. From germline, CDR1 is SNHLY and CDR2 FYNNEI. CDR3 residues: CASSAALAYEQYF. The CDR3 DNA reads TGTGCCAGCAGCGCGGCCTTGGCCTACGAGCAGTACTTC.

This clone has only a few counts. The chain employs TRBV12-5 and TRBJ2-3; D perhaps matches TRBD1 (5 bases). Germline assignment: CDR1 LGHNT and CDR2 FRNRAP. V was trimmed by 1 base and J by 5 bases, leaving 13 bases between them. There are 15 residues in the CDR3. CDR3 region: CASGLGQHQGDTQYF. CDR3 coding DNA: TGTGCTAGTGGTTTGGGACAGCATCAGGGAGATACGCAGTATTTT.

The chain uses TRBV27 and TRBJ1-5; 12 bases match TRBD1. CDR1 MNHEY and CDR2 SMNVEV come from the germline V gene (reference sequence). J lost 0 bases, V lost 6 bases, and 12 bases had no gene match. The CDR3 is made up of 19 amino acids. The CDR3 DNA reads TGTGCCAGCAGGAGACTGCCGGGACAGGGGGCATATAGCAATCAGCCCCAGCATTTT. This translates into CASRRLPGQGAYSNQPQHF.

The V call is TRBV25-1, the J call TRBJ2-6, with TRBD1 as a possible D gene (5 bases). The CDR3 has 14 amino acids. Trimming pared 8 bases from V and 2 bases from J, leaving 10 bases between. CDR1 is MGHDK, CDR2 SYGVNS, per germline. For the CDR3, the DNA is TGTGCCAGCGGGGCGCTGGCTGGGGCCAACGTCCTGACTTTC. Protein: CASGALAGANVLTF.